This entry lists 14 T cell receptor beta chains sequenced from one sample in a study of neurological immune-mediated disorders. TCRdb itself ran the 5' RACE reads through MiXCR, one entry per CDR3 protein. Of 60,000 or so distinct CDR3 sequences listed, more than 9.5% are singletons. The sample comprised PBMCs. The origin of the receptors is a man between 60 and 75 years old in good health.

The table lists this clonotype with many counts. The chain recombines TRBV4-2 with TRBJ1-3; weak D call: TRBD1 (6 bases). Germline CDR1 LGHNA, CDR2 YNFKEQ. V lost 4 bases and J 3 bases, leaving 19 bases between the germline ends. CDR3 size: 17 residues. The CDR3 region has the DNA TGTGCCAGCAGCCCATCCGCTACAGGGCAAAATGGAAACACCATATATTTT. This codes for CASSPSATGQNGNTIYF.

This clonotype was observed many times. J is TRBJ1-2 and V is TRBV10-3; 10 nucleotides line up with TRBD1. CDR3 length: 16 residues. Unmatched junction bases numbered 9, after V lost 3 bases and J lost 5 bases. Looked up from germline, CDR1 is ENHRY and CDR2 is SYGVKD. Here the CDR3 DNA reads TGTGCCATCAGTGACCCCGGGACAGGGGTGAGATATGGCTACACCTTC. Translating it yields CAISDPGTGVRYGYTF.

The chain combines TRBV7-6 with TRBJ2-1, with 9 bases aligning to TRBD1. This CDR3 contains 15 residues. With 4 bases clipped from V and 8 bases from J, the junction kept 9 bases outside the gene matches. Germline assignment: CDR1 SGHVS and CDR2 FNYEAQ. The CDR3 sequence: CASSSGQGVFHEQFF. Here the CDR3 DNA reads TGTGCCAGCAGCTCGGGACAGGGAGTATTCCATGAGCAGTTCTTC.

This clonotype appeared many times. CDR3 loop: CASSLVDTEAFF. CDR3 coding DNA: TGCGCCAGCAGCTTGGTAGACACTGAAGCTTTCTTT. The chain employs TRBV5-1 and TRBJ1-1; D remains unclear. The CDR3 loop spans 12 amino acids. Germline V gene sequence: CDR1 SGHRS, CDR2 YFSETQ. V was trimmed by 0 bases and J by 3 bases, leaving 3 bases between them.

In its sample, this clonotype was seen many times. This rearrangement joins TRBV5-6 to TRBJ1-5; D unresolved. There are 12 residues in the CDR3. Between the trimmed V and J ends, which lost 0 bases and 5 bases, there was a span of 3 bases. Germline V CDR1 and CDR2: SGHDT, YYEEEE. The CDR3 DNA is TGTGCCAGCAGCTTGGGGGATCAGCCCCAGCATTTT. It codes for CASSLGDQPQHF.

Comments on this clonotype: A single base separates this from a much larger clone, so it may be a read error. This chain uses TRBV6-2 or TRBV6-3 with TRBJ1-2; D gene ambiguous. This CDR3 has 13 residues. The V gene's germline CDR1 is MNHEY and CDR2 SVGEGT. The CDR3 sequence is CASSPQVEYVYTF. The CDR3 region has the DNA TGTGCCAGCAGCCCCCAGGTTGAGTATGTCTACACCTTC.

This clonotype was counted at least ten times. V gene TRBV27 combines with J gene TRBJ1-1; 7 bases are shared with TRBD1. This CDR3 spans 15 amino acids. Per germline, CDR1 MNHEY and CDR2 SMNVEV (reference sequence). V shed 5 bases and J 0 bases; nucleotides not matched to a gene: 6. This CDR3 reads CASSRDSAMNTEAFF. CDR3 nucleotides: TGTGCCAGCAGTAGGGACAGCGCTATGAACACTGAAGCTTTCTTT.

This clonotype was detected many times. The CDR3: CASSYRGLNEQFF. In DNA, the CDR3 is TGTGCCAGCAGCTACAGGGGGCTCAATGAGCAGTTCTTC. The rearrangement links TRBV14 to TRBJ2-1; 9 bases agree with TRBD1. This CDR3 region has 13 residues. V lost 5 bases, J lost 6 bases, and 2 bases stayed unmatched. Germline V gene sequence: CDR1 SGHDN, CDR2 FVKESK.

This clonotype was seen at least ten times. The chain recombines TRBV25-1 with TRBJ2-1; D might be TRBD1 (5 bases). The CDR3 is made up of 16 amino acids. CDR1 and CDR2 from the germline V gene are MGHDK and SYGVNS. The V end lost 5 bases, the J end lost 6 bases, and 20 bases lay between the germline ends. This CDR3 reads CASSQFGANGANEQFF. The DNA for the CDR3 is TGTGCCAGCAGTCAGTTTGGGGCTAATGGGGCCAATGAGCAGTTCTTC.

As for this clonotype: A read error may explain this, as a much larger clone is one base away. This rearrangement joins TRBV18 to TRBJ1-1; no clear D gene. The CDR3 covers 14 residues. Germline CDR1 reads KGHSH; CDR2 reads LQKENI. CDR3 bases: TGTGCCAACTCACTCGGTGGGCAGATTATTGAAGCTTTCTTT. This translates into CANSLGGQIIEAFF.

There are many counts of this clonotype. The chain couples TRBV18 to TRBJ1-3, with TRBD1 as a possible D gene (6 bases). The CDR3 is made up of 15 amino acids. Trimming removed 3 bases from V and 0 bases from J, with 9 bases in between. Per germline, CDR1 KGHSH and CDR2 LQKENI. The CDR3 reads CASSPTGVSGNTIYF. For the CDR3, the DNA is TGTGCCAGCTCACCGACAGGCGTCTCTGGAAACACCATATATTTT.

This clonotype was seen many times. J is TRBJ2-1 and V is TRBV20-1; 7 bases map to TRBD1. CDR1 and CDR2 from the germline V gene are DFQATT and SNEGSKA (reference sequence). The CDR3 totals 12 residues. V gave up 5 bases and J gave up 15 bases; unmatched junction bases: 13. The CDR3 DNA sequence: TGCAGTGCTGAGAATGACAGGGCAATTCGGTTCTTC. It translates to CSAENDRAIRFF.

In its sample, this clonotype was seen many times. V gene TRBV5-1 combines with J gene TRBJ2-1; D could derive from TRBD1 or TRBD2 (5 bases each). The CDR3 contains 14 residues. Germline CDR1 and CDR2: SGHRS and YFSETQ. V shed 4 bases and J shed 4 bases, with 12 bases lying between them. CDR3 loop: CASSPSGPYNEQFF. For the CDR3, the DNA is TGCGCCAGCAGCCCGTCGGGACCTTACAATGAGCAGTTCTTC.

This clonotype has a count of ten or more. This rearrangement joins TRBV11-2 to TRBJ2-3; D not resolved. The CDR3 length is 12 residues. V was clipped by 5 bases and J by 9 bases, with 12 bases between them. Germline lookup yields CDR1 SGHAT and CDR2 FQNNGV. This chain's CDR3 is CASSPTALTQYF. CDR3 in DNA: TGTGCCAGCAGCCCCACGGCCCTAACGCAGTATTTT.